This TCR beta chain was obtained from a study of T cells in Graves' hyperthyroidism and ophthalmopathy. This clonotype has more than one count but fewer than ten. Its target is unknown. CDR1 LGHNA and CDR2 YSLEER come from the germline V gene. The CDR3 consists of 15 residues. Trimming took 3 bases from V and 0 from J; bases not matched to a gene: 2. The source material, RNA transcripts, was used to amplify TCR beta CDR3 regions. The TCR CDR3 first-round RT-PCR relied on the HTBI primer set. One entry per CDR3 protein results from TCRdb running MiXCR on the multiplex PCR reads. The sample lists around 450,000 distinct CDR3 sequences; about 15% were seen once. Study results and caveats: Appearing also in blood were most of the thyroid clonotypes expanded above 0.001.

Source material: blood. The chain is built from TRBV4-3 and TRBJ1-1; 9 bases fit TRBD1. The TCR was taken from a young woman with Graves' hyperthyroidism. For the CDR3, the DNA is TGCGCCAGCAGCCAGGACAGGGGAATGAACACTGAAGCTTTCTTT. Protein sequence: CASSQDRGMNTEAFF.